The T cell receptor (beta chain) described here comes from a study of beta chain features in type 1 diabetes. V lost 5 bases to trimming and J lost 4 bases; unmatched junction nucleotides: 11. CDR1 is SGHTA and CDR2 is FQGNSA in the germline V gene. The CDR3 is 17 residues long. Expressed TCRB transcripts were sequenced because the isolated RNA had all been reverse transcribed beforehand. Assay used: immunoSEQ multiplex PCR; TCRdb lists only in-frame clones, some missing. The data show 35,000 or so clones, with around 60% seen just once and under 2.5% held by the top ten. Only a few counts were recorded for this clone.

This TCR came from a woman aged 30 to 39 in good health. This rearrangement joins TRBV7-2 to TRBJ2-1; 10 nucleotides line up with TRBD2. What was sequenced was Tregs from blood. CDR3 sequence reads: CASSRTSGGSSYNEQFF. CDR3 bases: TGTGCCAGCAGCCGGACTAGCGGAGGGAGCAGTTACAATGAGCAGTTCTTC.